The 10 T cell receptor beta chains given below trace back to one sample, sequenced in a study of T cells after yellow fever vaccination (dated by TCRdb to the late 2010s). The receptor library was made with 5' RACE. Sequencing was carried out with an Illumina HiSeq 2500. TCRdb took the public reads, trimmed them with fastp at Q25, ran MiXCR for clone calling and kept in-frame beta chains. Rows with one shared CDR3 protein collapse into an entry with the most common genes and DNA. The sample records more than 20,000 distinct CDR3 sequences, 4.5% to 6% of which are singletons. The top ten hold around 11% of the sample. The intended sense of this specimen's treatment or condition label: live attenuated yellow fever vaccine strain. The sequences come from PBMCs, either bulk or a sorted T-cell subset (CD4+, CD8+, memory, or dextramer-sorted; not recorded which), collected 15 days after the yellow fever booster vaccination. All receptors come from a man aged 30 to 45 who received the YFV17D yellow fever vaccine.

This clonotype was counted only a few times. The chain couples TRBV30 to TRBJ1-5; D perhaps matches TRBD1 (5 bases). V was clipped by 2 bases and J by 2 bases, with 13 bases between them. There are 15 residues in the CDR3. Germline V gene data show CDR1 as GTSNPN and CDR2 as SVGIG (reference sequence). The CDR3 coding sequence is TGTGCCTGGAGTTTAGTGGGGGACGGCAATCAGCCCCAGCATTTT. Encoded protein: CAWSLVGDGNQPQHF.

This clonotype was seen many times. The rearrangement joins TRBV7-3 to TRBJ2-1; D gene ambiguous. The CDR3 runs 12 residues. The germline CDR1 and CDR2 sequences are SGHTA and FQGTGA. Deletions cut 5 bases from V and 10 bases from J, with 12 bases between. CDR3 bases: TGTGCCAGCAGCCCACACCCCGGGGAGCAGTTCTTC. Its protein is CASSPHPGEQFF.

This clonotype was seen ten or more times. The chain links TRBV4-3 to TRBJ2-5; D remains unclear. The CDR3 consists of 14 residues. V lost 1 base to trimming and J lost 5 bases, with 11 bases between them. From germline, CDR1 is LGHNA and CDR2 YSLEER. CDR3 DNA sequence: TGCGCCAGCAGCCAAGTTCCAGGTCAGGAGACCCAGTACTTC. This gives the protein CASSQVPGQETQYF.

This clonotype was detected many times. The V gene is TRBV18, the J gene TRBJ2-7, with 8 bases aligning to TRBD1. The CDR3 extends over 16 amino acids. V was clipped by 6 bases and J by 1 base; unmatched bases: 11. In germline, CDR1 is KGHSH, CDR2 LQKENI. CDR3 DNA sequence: TGTGCCAGCTCCCCTCTCGGCGGGACAGGATCCTACGAGCAGTACTTC. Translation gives CASSPLGGTGSYEQYF.

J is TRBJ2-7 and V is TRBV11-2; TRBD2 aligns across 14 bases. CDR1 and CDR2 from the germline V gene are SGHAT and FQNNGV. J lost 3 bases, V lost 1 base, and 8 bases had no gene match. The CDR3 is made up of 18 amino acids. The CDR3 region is CASSLGLAGGTKSYEQYF. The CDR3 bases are TGTGCCAGCAGCTTAGGACTAGCGGGAGGGACTAAAAGCTACGAGCAGTACTTC.

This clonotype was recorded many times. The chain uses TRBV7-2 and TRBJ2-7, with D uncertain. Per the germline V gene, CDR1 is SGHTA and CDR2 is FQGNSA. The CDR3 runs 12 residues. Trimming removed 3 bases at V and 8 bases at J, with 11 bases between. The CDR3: CASSFDTGKQYF. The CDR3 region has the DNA TGTGCCAGCAGCTTCGATACCGGAAAGCAGTACTTC.

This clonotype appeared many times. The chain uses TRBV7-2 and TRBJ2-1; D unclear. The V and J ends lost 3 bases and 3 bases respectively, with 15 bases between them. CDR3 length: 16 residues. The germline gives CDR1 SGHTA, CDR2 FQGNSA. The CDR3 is CASSLEARTYYNEQFF. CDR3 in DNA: TGTGCCAGCAGCTTGGAAGCAAGAACGTACTACAATGAGCAGTTCTTC.

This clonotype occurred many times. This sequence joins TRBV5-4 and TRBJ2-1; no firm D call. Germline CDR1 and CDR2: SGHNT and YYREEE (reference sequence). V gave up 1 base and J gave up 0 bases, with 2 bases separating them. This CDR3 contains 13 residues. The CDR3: CASSLPSYNEQFF. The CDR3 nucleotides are TGTGCCAGCAGCTTGCCCTCCTACAATGAGCAGTTCTTC. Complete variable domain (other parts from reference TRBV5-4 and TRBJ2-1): ETGVTQSPTHLIKTRGQQVTLRCSSQSGHNTVSWYQQALGQGPQFIFQYYREEENGRGNFPPRFSGLQFPNYSSELNVNALELDDSALYLCASSLPSYNEQFFGPGTRLTVL.

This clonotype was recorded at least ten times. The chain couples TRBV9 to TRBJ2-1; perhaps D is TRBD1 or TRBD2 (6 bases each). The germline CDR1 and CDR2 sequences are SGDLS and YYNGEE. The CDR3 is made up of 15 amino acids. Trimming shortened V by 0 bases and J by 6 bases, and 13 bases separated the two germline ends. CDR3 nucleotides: TGTGCCAGCAGCGTAGCTTTACAGGGAGGCAATGAGCAGTTCTTC. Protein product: CASSVALQGGNEQFF. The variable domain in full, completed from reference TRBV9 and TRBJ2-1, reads DSGVTQTPKHLITATGQRVTLRCSPRSGDLSVYWYQQSLDQGLQFLIQYYNGEERAKGNILERFSAQQFPDLHSELNLSSLELGDSALYFCASSVALQGGNEQFFGPGTRLTVL.

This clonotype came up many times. The CDR3 coding sequence is TGTGCCAGCAGCCAGGGACCCCGCACAGATACGCAGTATTTT. This gives the protein CASSQGPRTDTQYF. The V call is TRBV7-2, the J call TRBJ2-3; D is possibly TRBD1 or TRBD2 (5 bases each). The CDR3 consists of 14 residues. V lost 5 bases, J lost 1 base, and 10 bases lay in between. Germline values: CDR1 SGHTA, CDR2 FQGNSA.